Detailed here is one T cell receptor beta chain. What it recognizes is unknown. This sample's time point: baseline pretreatment blood. Indicated treatment: 15 Gy SBRT to primary tumor, nephrectomy 4 weeks later. This sample is part of a study of radiation and T cells in renal cell carcinoma. General observations from the study: Pretreatment tumor biopsies were lacking, so baseline clonotypes are unknown.

The assay was immunoSEQ multiplex PCR, and TCRdb's table has in-frame clones only and misses some. The table lists 120,000 to 150,000 clones, about 85% of them singletons. The CDR3 contains 15 residues. Germline loops: CDR1 MNHNY, CDR2 SVGAGI (reference sequence). The V and J ends lost 0 bases and 2 bases respectively, with 11 bases between them. The material sequenced was blood, taken from a patient whose treatment included radiotherapy and nephrectomy. This clonotype was obtained from a woman in her seventies with renal cell carcinoma. The chain links TRBV6-6 to TRBJ2-7; no definite D call. CDR3 amino acids: CASSYSMLGTYEQYF. The DNA for the CDR3 is TGTGCCAGCAGTTACTCGATGCTAGGGACCTACGAGCAGTACTTC.